What follows are 23 T cell receptor beta chains derived from one specimen sequenced in a study of T cell changes during pregnancy in multiple sclerosis. Generated by immunoSEQ multiplex PCR, the TCRdb table keeps only in-frame clones and is missing some. The sample yields tens of thousands of clones, approximately 90% seen once. Sequencing used peripheral blood, obtained before pregnancy. The receptors stem from a female donor with multiple sclerosis, enrolled in a pregnancy study.

The V and J genes are TRBV11-2 and TRBJ2-3; 12 bases map to TRBD2. The CDR3 length is 16 residues. V dropped 7 bases and J dropped 3; count of bases not matched to a gene: 8. Germline lookup yields CDR1 SGHAT and CDR2 FQNNGV. The CDR3 spells CASIPRTSGVTDTQYF. The CDR3 DNA is TGTGCCAGCATCCCAAGGACTAGCGGGGTAACAGATACGCAGTATTTT.

This chain uses TRBV6-5 with TRBJ1-2, with D uncertain. Germline V gene sequence: CDR1 MNHEY, CDR2 SVGAGI. Trimming took 6 bases from V and 2 from J, leaving 10 bases between them. The CDR3 totals 13 residues. CDR3 nucleotide sequence: TGTGCCAGCAGCAAAACACTAAACTATGGCTACACCTTC. The encoded protein is CASSKTLNYGYTF.

J is TRBJ1-5 and V is TRBV19, with a weak D call TRBD1 (5 bases). From germline, CDR1 is LNHDA and CDR2 SQIVND (reference sequence). V was clipped by 3 bases and J by 4 bases, with 10 bases between them. This CDR3 spans 14 amino acids. CDR3 loop: CASSMQGLNQPQHF. The CDR3 DNA reads as TGTGCCAGTAGTATGCAGGGACTAAATCAGCCCCAGCATTTT.

The rearrangement joins TRBV5-8 to TRBJ1-2; 8 positions agree with TRBD1. V was pared by 0 bases and J by 4 bases, with 8 bases of the junction left unmatched. This CDR3 is 16 amino acids long. Per germline, CDR1 SGHTS and CDR2 YDEGEE. The CDR3 here is CASSLAPGQGRYGYTF. CDR3 nucleotides: TGTGCCAGCAGCTTGGCCCCTGGACAGGGTCGCTATGGCTACACCTTC.

This chain links TRBV2 with TRBJ2-5; perhaps TRBD2 as D (6 bases). From germline, CDR1 is SNHLY and CDR2 FYNNEI. The CDR3 length is 13 residues. V dropped 9 bases and J dropped 5 bases, with 16 bases sitting between them. CDR3 protein: CARTRGAGETQYF. The CDR3 DNA reads as TGTGCCAGAACCCGGGGTGCGGGGGAGACCCAGTACTTC.

J is TRBJ2-1 and V is TRBV6-1; 7 positions agree with TRBD1. Germline assignment: CDR1 MNHNS and CDR2 SASEGT. This CDR3 has 15 residues. V lost 7 bases and J lost 6; bases outside the gene matches: 12. CDR3 sequence: CASKDRPTEGNEQFF. In nucleotides, the CDR3 is TGTGCCAGCAAGGACAGGCCGACCGAGGGCAATGAGCAGTTCTTC.

The chain joins TRBV30 to TRBJ1-6; D not certain. The CDR3 spans 14 residues. V lost 1 base to trimming and J lost 9 bases, with 13 bases between them. The germline V gene encodes CDR1 GTSNPN and CDR2 SVGIG (reference sequence). The CDR3 sequence is CAWSELVTGSPLHF. The CDR3 bases are TGTGCCTGGAGTGAGTTAGTTACGGGTTCACCCCTCCACTTT.

J is TRBJ2-4 and V is TRBV20-1; D is undetermined. In germline, CDR1 is DFQATT, CDR2 SNEGSKA (reference sequence). The CDR3 totals 11 residues. Trimming pared 0 bases from V and 7 bases from J, leaving 4 bases between. This chain's CDR3 is CSARDSNIQYF. The DNA for the CDR3 is TGCAGTGCTAGAGATAGTAACATTCAGTACTTC.

The rearrangement links TRBV2 to TRBJ2-7, with a tentative D call TRBD2 (5 bases). With 3 bases removed from V and 2 bases from J, the gap between germline ends came to 11 bases. Germline-derived CDR1 and CDR2 are SNHLY and FYNNEI. The CDR3 runs 14 residues. DNA for the CDR3: TGTGCCAGCAGTGATTGGGCCGGGGCCTACGAGCAGTACTTC. It encodes CASSDWAGAYEQYF. Combining the CDR3 with reference TRBV2 and TRBJ2-7 gives the whole variable domain EPEVTQTPSHQVTQMGQEVILRCVPISNHLYFYWYRQILGQKVEFLVSFYNNEISEKSEIFDDQFSVERPDGSNFTLKIRSTKLEDSAMYFCASSDWAGAYEQYFGPGTRLTVT.

J is TRBJ2-2 and V is TRBV5-1, with a possible D match to TRBD1 (6 bases). The CDR3 covers 14 residues. V was clipped by 4 bases and J by 6 bases, with 13 bases between them. Germline CDR1 reads SGHRS; CDR2 reads YFSETQ. The CDR3: CASSPLTGAGELFF. In DNA form, the CDR3 reads TGCGCCAGCAGCCCACTGACAGGTGCCGGGGAGCTGTTTTTT. The whole variable domain, filled in from reference TRBV5-1 and TRBJ2-2, reads KAGVTQTPRYLIKTRGQQVTLSCSPISGHRSVSWYQQTPGQGLQFLFEYFSETQRNKGNFPGRFSGRQFSNSRSEMNVSTLELGDSALYLCASSPLTGAGELFFGEGSRLTVL.

This clone was seen just once. The genes are TRBV7-6 and TRBJ2-7; D gene unclear. V gave up 1 base and J gave up 4 bases, with 5 bases separating them. From germline, CDR1 is SGHVS and CDR2 FNYEAQ. CDR3 length: 12 amino acids. CDR3 sequence reads: CASSLGAYEQYF. CDR3 nucleotide sequence: TGTGCCAGCAGCTTAGGGGCGTACGAGCAGTACTTC.

For the CDR3, the DNA is TGTGCCAGCAGCCCGGACCGGAACCCGGGGGAGCAGTACTTC. It specifies CASSPDRNPGEQYF. The rearrangement links TRBV5-6 to TRBJ2-7, with D possibly TRBD2 on 5 matching bases. This CDR3 comprises 14 residues. The germline CDR1 and CDR2 sequences are SGHDT and YYEEEE. The V end was cut by 4 bases, the J end by 7 bases, with 18 bases between.

The V gene is TRBV7-8, the J gene TRBJ2-1; D is unclear. Germline CDR1 is SGHVS and CDR2 is FQNEAQ. The CDR3 totals 13 residues. V was pared by 2 bases and J by 15 bases, with 17 bases between. The CDR3 region has the DNA TGTGCCAGCAGCTTATGGCTTACGTCGATGCCGTTCTTC. It specifies CASSLWLTSMPFF.

The rearrangement uses TRBV6-6 and TRBJ1-2, with 7 positions matching TRBD1. The CDR3 has 16 residues. The V gene's germline CDR1 is MNHNY and CDR2 SVGAGI (reference sequence). Trimming at V came to 7 bases and at J to 4 bases, leaving 15 bases not matched to a gene. The CDR3 region has the DNA TGTGCCAGCAAGGGGGACAGCCGACCCTTTGGCTATGGCTACACCTTC. Encoded protein: CASKGDSRPFGYGYTF.

The J gene is TRBJ2-3, the V gene TRBV25-1; D is unclear. Deletions cut 5 bases from V and 1 base from J, with 10 bases between. This CDR3 region has 14 residues. CDR1 is MGHDK, CDR2 SYGVNS, per germline. In DNA, the CDR3 is TGTGCCAGCAGTACTCCAGAGGGCACAGATACGCAGTATTTT. It specifies CASSTPEGTDTQYF.

The chain joins TRBV19 to TRBJ2-7; 9 bases are shared with TRBD1. This CDR3 has 13 residues. CDR1 LNHDA and CDR2 SQIVND come from the germline V gene (reference sequence). The V segment lost 0 bases and the J segment 9 bases; nucleotides outside the gene matches: 3. The CDR3 DNA follows: TGTGCCAGTAGTATAGAGACAGGGGGGGCGCAGTACTTC. It is translated as CASSIETGGAQYF.

This clone was observed once. The rearrangement links TRBV19 to TRBJ1-2; TRBD1 is a possible D gene (5 bases). Germline V gene lookup returns CDR1 LNHDA and CDR2 SQIVND (reference sequence). CDR3 length equals 14 residues. Between the trimmed V and J ends, which lost 5 bases and 0 bases, there was a span of 10 bases. Here the CDR3 reads CASSPGPTNYGYTF. CDR3 in DNA: TGTGCCAGTAGTCCAGGGCCTACTAACTATGGCTACACCTTC.

The gene calls are TRBV19 and TRBJ1-5, with D possibly matching TRBD1 (6 bases). This CDR3 has 16 amino acids. The V gene lost 2 bases and the J gene lost 0 bases, with 11 bases spanning the gap. CDR1 LNHDA and CDR2 SQIVND come from the germline V gene (reference sequence). Written as DNA, the CDR3 is TGTGCCAGTAGTATACCGGGACAAAATAGCAATCAGCCCCAGCATTTT. It yields the protein CASSIPGQNSNQPQHF.

As DNA, the CDR3 is TGTGCCAGTAGTACCTTAGCGGGGGGTCAGAGAGAGACCCAGTACTTC. Protein product: CASSTLAGGQRETQYF. The chain has TRBV19 and TRBJ2-5; 10 bases agree with TRBD2. The CDR3 runs to 16 residues. CDR1 is LNHDA, CDR2 SQIVND, per germline (reference sequence). Losses at the gene ends were 4 bases for V and 4 bases for J; bases not matched to a gene: 9.

This chain links TRBV5-1 with TRBJ2-3; tentative D call: TRBD1 (5 bases). This CDR3 comprises 15 residues. Germline V gene lookup returns CDR1 SGHRS and CDR2 YFSETQ. The V end lost 0 bases, the J end lost 4 bases, and 12 bases lay between the germline ends. CDR3 DNA: TGCGCCAGCAGCTTGGGGCAGGGTGGTCCAGATACGCAGTATTTT. As protein: CASSLGQGGPDTQYF.

There are a few counts of this clone. The gene calls are TRBV5-4 and TRBJ1-2; no clear D gene. Trimming cost V 1 base and J 7 bases, with 11 bases left between them. The CDR3 is made up of 13 amino acids. Germline CDR1 is SGHNT and CDR2 is YYREEE (reference sequence). The CDR3 sequence: CASSLRTEGGYTF. The CDR3 DNA is TGTGCCAGCAGCTTGCGCACAGAAGGTGGCTACACCTTC.

The V call is TRBV19, the J call TRBJ2-1; 7 nucleotides line up with TRBD2. Per the germline V gene, CDR1 is LNHDA and CDR2 is SQIVND (reference sequence). The V gene end was trimmed by 2 bases and the J gene end by 0 bases; junction bases not matched to a gene: 7. This CDR3 is built from 17 residues. CDR3 sequence reads: CASSISGTAVSYNEQFF. The CDR3 coding sequence is TGTGCCAGTAGTATAAGCGGGACGGCGGTCTCCTACAATGAGCAGTTCTTC.

The chain carries TRBV5-1 and TRBJ1-4, with 10 bases identical to TRBD1. Germline CDR1 reads SGHRS; CDR2 reads YFSETQ. V dropped 4 bases and J dropped 7; count of bases not matched to a gene: 10. This CDR3 has 16 residues. CDR3 sequence (DNA): TGCGCCAGCAGCGCCGGGACAGGGGTAGGGGGTGAAAAACTGTTTTTT. It translates to CASSAGTGVGGEKLFF.